These T cell receptor beta chains were read from a single sample in a study of T cells in localized non-small cell lung cancer. Produced via immunoSEQ multiplex PCR; TCRdb's table is partial and in-frame only. The sample yields approximately 22,000 clones, 85% to 90% seen once. The sequencing used peripheral blood, collected before any cancer treatment. Source of these receptors: a male donor at least 60 years old with stage I squamous cell lung carcinoma. CDR3s include the opening cysteine and the closing phenylalanine or tryptophan. Each record gives: CDR3 DNA, CDR3 protein, clone size, V gene, J gene, D gene. A D gene is named only where the DNA matches it firmly. Not all rows give a size; the values are once, few, many and, for expanded clones, a class.

DNA: TGTGCCAGCAGCCCCCTCGGGACTAGCGGTCCGGGCGAGCAGTACTTC
CDR3: CASSPLGTSGPGEQYF
size: -
V: TRBV7-3
J: TRBJ2-7
D: TRBD2

DNA: TGTGCCAGCAGCTTAGGGGGGGACACAGATACGCAGTATTTT
CDR3: CASSLGGDTDTQYF
size: -
V: TRBV7-6
J: TRBJ2-3
D: -

DNA: TGTGCCAGCAGCTTAGTAGGGCAGACGGAAAGGTCCCAGCATTTT
CDR3: CASSLVGQTERSQHF
size: -
V: TRBV11-2
J: TRBJ1-5
D: -

DNA: TGTGCCAGCAGCTCTACAGGGGGCTGGGCCAACGTCCTGACTTTC
CDR3: CASSSTGGWANVLTF
size: -
V: TRBV7-3
J: TRBJ2-6
D: TRBD1

DNA: TGTGCCAGCAGGGAGACAGGGAAAAACACTGAAGCTTTCTTT
CDR3: CASRETGKNTEAFF
size: once
V: TRBV25-1
J: TRBJ1-1
D: TRBD1

DNA: TGTGCCAGCAGGGCCGGGAGCAAGGATGAAAAACTGTTTTTT
CDR3: CASRAGSKDEKLFF
size: -
V: TRBV2
J: TRBJ1-4
D: -

DNA: TGCGCCAGCAGCTTGGCCGTGAGCGGCACTGAAGCTTTCTTT
CDR3: CASSLAVSGTEAFF
size: -
V: TRBV5-1
J: TRBJ1-1
D: -

DNA: TGTGCCATCACGGGGGGCGAGGGTTCACCCCTCCACTTT
CDR3: CAITGGEGSPLHF
size: -
V: TRBV10-3
J: TRBJ1-6
D: -

DNA: TGTGCCAGCTCACCACCGCAGGCAGGCTCCATGAACACTGAAGCTTTCTTT
CDR3: CASSPPQAGSMNTEAFF
size: once
V: TRBV18
J: TRBJ1-1
D: -

DNA: TGTGCCAGCCGACGAGAAACTGAAGCTTTCTTT
CDR3: CASRRETEAFF
size: -
V: TRBV5-8
J: TRBJ1-1
D: -

DNA: TGTGCCAGCAGTGAAACGAATGAGCAGTTCTTC
CDR3: CASSETNEQFF
size: -
V: TRBV2
J: TRBJ2-1
D: -

DNA: TGTGCCAGCAGCCTCGGACAGTCTGGGGCCAACGTCCTGACTTTC
CDR3: CASSLGQSGANVLTF
size: -
V: TRBV11-1
J: TRBJ2-6
D: -

DNA: TGTGCCAGCAGTTACCAAAGGGTCCGGGGAAACACCATATATTTT
CDR3: CASSYQRVRGNTIYF
size: -
V: TRBV6-6
J: TRBJ1-3
D: -

DNA: TGTGCCTGGAGTATCCGACAGTTCGTTAATTCACCCCTCCACTTT
CDR3: CAWSIRQFVNSPLHF
size: -
V: TRBV30
J: TRBJ1-6
D: -

DNA: TGTGCCAGCAGCTTCCGGACGTCTGAAGCTTTCTTT
CDR3: CASSFRTSEAFF
size: -
V: TRBV7-2
J: TRBJ1-1
D: -

DNA: TGTGCCAGCAGTTTACTCGCAGGGAAACGGGAGCAGTACTTC
CDR3: CASSLLAGKREQYF
size: -
V: TRBV28
J: TRBJ2-7
D: -

DNA: TGTGCCAGCAGCTTCTGGGACCGGCCGAACACTGAAGCTTTCTTT
CDR3: CASSFWDRPNTEAFF
size: -
V: TRBV7-8
J: TRBJ1-1
D: -

DNA: TGTGCCAGCAGCTTAGCAGGGAACGGGCAAGAGACCCAGTACTTC
CDR3: CASSLAGNGQETQYF
size: -
V: TRBV11-3
J: TRBJ2-5
D: -

DNA: TGTGCCAGCAGCCACAACTACGAGCAGTACTTC
CDR3: CASSHNYEQYF
size: -
V: TRBV14
J: TRBJ2-7
D: -

DNA: TGCAGTGCTAGGGAGAACACTGAAGCTTTCTTT
CDR3: CSARENTEAFF
size: -
V: TRBV20-1
J: TRBJ1-1
D: -

DNA: TGTGCCACCAGCAGAGATCCCCGACCACTAGCGGGGGGGGGCGAGCAGTACTTC
CDR3: CATSRDPRPLAGGGEQYF
size: -
V: TRBV15
J: TRBJ2-7
D: TRBD2

DNA: TGTGCCAGCAGGCTCCTCGGGGGGGCCCCCTACGAGCAGTACTTC
CDR3: CASRLLGGAPYEQYF
size: -
V: TRBV5-6
J: TRBJ2-7
D: TRBD2

DNA: TGCGCCAGCAGCTTGCTAGGACAGGCTAACACTGAAGCTTTCTTT
CDR3: CASSLLGQANTEAFF
size: -
V: TRBV5-1
J: TRBJ1-1
D: TRBD1

DNA: TGTGCCAGCAGCTCCTGGACAGGTAACACTGAAGCTTTCTTT
CDR3: CASSSWTGNTEAFF
size: -
V: TRBV11-2
J: TRBJ1-1
D: TRBD1

DNA: TGTGCCAGCAGCCCCCTGGGCGGGGGCACAGATACGCAGTATTTT
CDR3: CASSPLGGGTDTQYF
size: -
V: TRBV7-9
J: TRBJ2-3
D: -

DNA: TGCAGCGTTGTTGGGGGAACAGGGAGGGGTTGGGAGACCCAGTACTTC
CDR3: CSVVGGTGRGWETQYF
size: -
V: TRBV29-1
J: TRBJ2-5
D: -

DNA: TGTGCCAGCAGTGAAGCGGAGCCAAACGAGCAGTACTTC
CDR3: CASSEAEPNEQYF
size: -
V: TRBV6-1
J: TRBJ2-7
D: -

DNA: TGTGCCAGCACCAGACAGGGGGTGTACCAAGAGACCCAGTACTTC
CDR3: CASTRQGVYQETQYF
size: -
V: TRBV6-1
J: TRBJ2-5
D: TRBD1

DNA: TGTGCCAGCAGCGGAGGGAGGGGGATGCTCACTGAAGCTTTCTTT
CDR3: CASSGGRGMLTEAFF
size: once
V: TRBV9
J: TRBJ1-1
D: -

DNA: TGTGCCAGCAGCTCGGGACGGAACACTGAAGCTTTCTTT
CDR3: CASSSGRNTEAFF
size: -
V: TRBV7-9
J: TRBJ1-1
D: -

DNA: TGTGCCAGCAGCCAAGATCTAGGAGGGGCTTGGGAGACCCAGTACTTC
CDR3: CASSQDLGGAWETQYF
size: once
V: TRBV14
J: TRBJ2-5
D: -

DNA: TGTGCCAGTAGTACATCCGGGACCGTACAATATGGCTACACCTTC
CDR3: CASSTSGTVQYGYTF
size: -
V: TRBV19
J: TRBJ1-2
D: -

DNA: TGCGCCAGCAGCGGGAGTAGGGATACGCAGTATTTT
CDR3: CASSGSRDTQYF
size: -
V: TRBV5-1
J: TRBJ2-3
D: -

DNA: TGTGCCAGTAGTTCGGTAGGGGCGGGTCAAGAGACCCAGTACTTC
CDR3: CASSSVGAGQETQYF
size: -
V: TRBV19
J: TRBJ2-5
D: -

DNA: TGTGCCAGCAGCTTACGAGTAGCGGGGGGCGGCGGGGATACGCAGTATTTT
CDR3: CASSLRVAGGGGDTQYF
size: -
V: TRBV7-6
J: TRBJ2-3
D: TRBD2

DNA: TGTGCCAGCAGCAGTCCCGGGACAGGGGGCCCTGAAGCTTTCTTT
CDR3: CASSSPGTGGPEAFF
size: -
V: TRBV7-9
J: TRBJ1-1
D: TRBD1

DNA: TGTGCCAGTAAAGGGGGGCTTTCCTACAATGAGCAGTTCTTC
CDR3: CASKGGLSYNEQFF
size: -
V: TRBV19
J: TRBJ2-1
D: -

DNA: TGTGCCAGCAGCCCAAAGGGGAGAAGAAGCTACACCTTC
CDR3: CASSPKGRRSYTF
size: -
V: TRBV7-2
J: TRBJ1-2
D: -

DNA: TGTGCCAGTAGGCCGGGGGGCGAGATGGTAGCAACTGAAGCTTTCTTT
CDR3: CASRPGGEMVATEAFF
size: -
V: TRBV19
J: TRBJ1-1
D: -